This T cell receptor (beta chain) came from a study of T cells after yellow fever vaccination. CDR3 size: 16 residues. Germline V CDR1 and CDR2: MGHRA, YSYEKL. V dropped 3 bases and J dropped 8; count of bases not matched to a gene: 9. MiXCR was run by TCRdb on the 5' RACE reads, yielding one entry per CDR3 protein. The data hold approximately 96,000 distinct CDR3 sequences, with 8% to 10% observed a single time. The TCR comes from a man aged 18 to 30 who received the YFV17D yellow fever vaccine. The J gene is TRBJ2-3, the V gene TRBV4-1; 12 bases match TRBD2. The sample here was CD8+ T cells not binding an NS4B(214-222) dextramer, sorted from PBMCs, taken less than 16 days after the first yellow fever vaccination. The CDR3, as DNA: TGCGCCAGCAGCCAGGCTCTAGCGGGGGGGCCCCGTACGCAGTATTTT. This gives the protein CASSQALAGGPRTQYF.